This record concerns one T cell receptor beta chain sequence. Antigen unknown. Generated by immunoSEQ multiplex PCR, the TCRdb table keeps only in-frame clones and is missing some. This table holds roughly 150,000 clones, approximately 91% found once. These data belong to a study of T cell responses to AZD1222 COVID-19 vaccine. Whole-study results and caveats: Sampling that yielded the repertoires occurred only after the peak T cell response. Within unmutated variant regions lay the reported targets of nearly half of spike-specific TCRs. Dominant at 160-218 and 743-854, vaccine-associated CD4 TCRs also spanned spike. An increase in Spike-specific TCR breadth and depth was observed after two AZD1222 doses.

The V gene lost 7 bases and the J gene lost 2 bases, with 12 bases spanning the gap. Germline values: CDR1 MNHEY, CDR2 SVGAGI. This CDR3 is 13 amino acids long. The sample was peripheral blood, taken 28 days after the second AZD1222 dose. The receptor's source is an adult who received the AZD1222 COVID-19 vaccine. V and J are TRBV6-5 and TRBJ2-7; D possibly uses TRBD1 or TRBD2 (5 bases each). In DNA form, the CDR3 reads TGTGCCAGCAATTGGAGGACAACCTACGAGCAGTACTTC. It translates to CASNWRTTYEQYF.